A single sample is the source of the 26 T cell receptor beta chains below, sequenced in a study of OX40 agonist ivuxolimab in advanced cancers. Assay used: immunoSEQ multiplex PCR; TCRdb lists only in-frame clones, some missing. In the table there are nearly 80,000 clones, approximately 91% of which are singletons. This specimen was CD4+ or CD8+ T cells sorted from blood, taken in a trial of the OX40 agonist ivuxolimab. The receptors were sampled from an adult with an advanced solid tumor such as melanoma, head and neck, liver or kidney cancer.

V is TRBV28 and J is TRBJ2-3; D may be TRBD2 (5 bases). Germline values: CDR1 MDHEN, CDR2 SYDVKM. V gave up 6 bases and J gave up 0 bases, with 10 bases separating them. There are 14 residues in the CDR3. CDR3: CASSPTTSTDTQYF. The DNA for the CDR3 is TGTGCCAGCAGCCCGACTACCAGCACAGATACGCAGTATTTT.

The CDR3 nucleotides are TGTGCCAGCTCACCGATTACAGGGGATACTGAAGCTTTCTTT. Amino acid sequence: CASSPITGDTEAFF. This chain links TRBV18 with TRBJ1-1; 7 nucleotides match TRBD1. The V gene's germline CDR1 is KGHSH and CDR2 LQKENI. The trim removed 3 bases at V and 5 bases at J, leaving 6 bases unmatched. This CDR3 has 14 residues.

The rearrangement uses TRBV5-1 and TRBJ2-1, with TRBD1 identical over 8 bases. Per germline, CDR1 SGHRS and CDR2 YFSETQ. With 3 bases clipped from V and 8 bases from J, the junction kept 7 bases outside the gene matches. The CDR3 totals 14 residues. The CDR3 DNA is TGCGCCAGCAGCTCCGGGACAGGAGGAGATGAGCAGTTCTTC. It is translated as CASSSGTGGDEQFF.

V gene TRBV28 combines with J gene TRBJ2-7; maybe TRBD1 (6 bases). Deletions cut 3 bases from V and 5 bases from J, with 17 bases between. CDR3 length: 15 amino acids. Germline lookup yields CDR1 MDHEN and CDR2 SYDVKM. The CDR3 reads CASSLPATGPNEQYF. The CDR3 nucleotides are TGTGCCAGCAGTTTGCCGGCGACAGGACCCAACGAGCAGTACTTC.

The chain uses TRBV9 and TRBJ2-5, with D tentatively TRBD1 or TRBD2 (6 bases each). The CDR3 totals 15 residues. The V gene's germline CDR1 is SGDLS and CDR2 YYNGEE. The ends were cut back, 3 bases at V and 2 bases at J, with 14 bases in the middle. CDR3 loop: CASSGLTGRQETQYF. In DNA form, the CDR3 reads TGTGCCAGCAGCGGACTTACAGGGAGGCAAGAGACCCAGTACTTC.

The V and J genes are TRBV4-1 and TRBJ2-7; D is unclear. CDR1 and CDR2 (germline): MGHRA, YSYEKL. Trimming shortened V by 0 bases and J by 2 bases, and 14 bases separated the two germline ends. This CDR3 contains 16 residues. The CDR3 region is CASSQEWRPPPYEQYF. CDR3 DNA: TGCGCCAGCAGCCAAGAGTGGAGACCGCCTCCCTACGAGCAGTACTTC.

This clone was counted only a few times. The chain couples TRBV11-2 to TRBJ2-7; D gene unclear. In germline, CDR1 is SGHAT, CDR2 FQNNGV. The CDR3 is 14 residues long. V was trimmed by 3 bases and J by 2 bases, leaving 11 bases between them. The CDR3 sequence: CASSFQQKPYEQYF. CDR3 DNA sequence: TGTGCCAGCAGCTTTCAACAGAAGCCCTACGAGCAGTACTTC.

The J gene is TRBJ2-5, the V gene TRBV7-2; D uncertain. Germline CDR1 and CDR2: SGHTA and FQGNSA. V was cut by 4 bases and J by 4 bases, with 7 bases left in between. This CDR3 has 12 residues. Here the CDR3 reads CASSYARETQYF. In nucleotides, the CDR3 is TGTGCCAGCAGCTACGCACGAGAGACCCAGTACTTC.

A remark on this clone: One end of the junction does not line up with germline, which may come from a read error. V and J are TRBV7-7 and TRBJ2-5; TRBD1 might be the D (5 bases). This CDR3 has 14 amino acids. In germline, CDR1 is SSHAT, CDR2 FNYEAQ (reference sequence). CDR3 sequence reads: CASSPRSQGETQYF. CDR3 bases: TGTGCTAGCAGCCCTAGGTCTCAGGGAGAGACCCAGTACTTC.

On this clone itself: This same CDR3 is encoded by further DNA sequences in the sample. The rearrangement uses TRBV5-4 and TRBJ2-3; D gene uncertain. The V gene lost 0 bases and the J gene lost 0 bases, with 2 bases spanning the gap. The length of the CDR3 is 13 residues. Germline CDR1 and CDR2: SGHNT and YYREEE (reference sequence). The CDR3 loop reads CASSLDSTDTQYF. The CDR3 bases are TGTGCCAGCAGCTTGGACAGCACAGATACGCAGTATTTT.

The CDR3, as DNA: TGTGCCAGTAGACCCCAGGGGGGGGCTGGGGAGACCCAGTACTTC. Translating it yields CASRPQGGAGETQYF. The rearrangement uses TRBV19 and TRBJ2-5; the D gene could be TRBD1 or TRBD2 (7 bases each). The V gene's germline CDR1 is LNHDA and CDR2 SQIVND (reference sequence). V was clipped by 6 bases and J by 5 bases, with 19 bases between them. The CDR3 totals 15 residues.

V gene TRBV5-1 combines with J gene TRBJ1-3; 7 nucleotides align to TRBD1. Looked up from germline, CDR1 is SGHRS and CDR2 is YFSETQ. Trimming at V came to 2 bases and at J to 8 bases, leaving 4 bases not matched to a gene. This CDR3 comprises 13 residues. CDR3 sequence: CASSLSRGDTIYF. CDR3 nucleotide sequence: TGCGCCAGCAGCTTAAGCAGGGGGGACACCATATATTTT.

This clone showed up just a few times. The chain carries TRBV29-1 and TRBJ2-1; 8 bases align to TRBD2. The CDR3 is made up of 16 amino acids. Germline assignment: CDR1 SQVTM and CDR2 ANQGSEA. V was pared by 4 bases and J by 3 bases, with 11 bases of the junction left unmatched. CDR3 DNA: TGCAGCGTTGGGGACGTAGCGGGACGGGGCTACAATGAGCAGTTCTTC. It translates to CSVGDVAGRGYNEQFF.

The chain joins TRBV5-1 to TRBJ2-3; 8 positions match TRBD2. After removal of 0 bases from V and 2 bases from J, the junction contained 8 bases not matched to a gene. Per the germline V gene, CDR1 is SGHRS and CDR2 is YFSETQ. The CDR3 covers 17 residues. CDR3 in DNA: TGCGCCAGCAGCTTGGGTCTAGCGGGTCTTAACACAGATACGCAGTATTTT. It codes for CASSLGLAGLNTDTQYF.

J is TRBJ1-2 and V is TRBV28; TRBD1 aligns across 11 bases. The junction had 1 base not matched to a gene; V was cut back by 5 bases and J by 5 bases. The CDR3 contains 13 residues. Germline V gene sequence: CDR1 MDHEN, CDR2 SYDVKM. This chain's CDR3 is CASSGTGGYGYTF. DNA for the CDR3: TGTGCCAGCAGTGGGACAGGGGGATATGGCTACACCTTC.

On this clone itself: Other DNA sequences of this sample code for an identical CDR3. The V gene is TRBV19, the J gene TRBJ1-5; TRBD1 matches at 9 bases. The CDR3 sequence is 15 residues long. The junction had 7 bases not matched to a gene; V was cut back by 3 bases and J by 7 bases. Germline V gives CDR1 LNHDA, CDR2 SQIVND (reference sequence). The CDR3 DNA follows: TGTGCCAGTAGTATCAGGGGACAGGGTGAGCAGCCCCAGCATTTT. This sequence encodes CASSIRGQGEQPQHF.

The V and J genes are TRBV6-6 and TRBJ2-7, with TRBD2 identical over 16 bases. Germline V gene sequence: CDR1 MNHNY, CDR2 SVGAGI (reference sequence). The CDR3 runs to 16 residues. J lost 6 bases, V lost 5 bases, and 7 bases had no gene match. In nucleotides, the CDR3 is TGTGCCAGCAGTCCACCGGGACTAGCGGGAGGGAGCGAGCAGTACTTC. Translation: CASSPPGLAGGSEQYF.

This clone has only a few counts. The CDR3 sequence: CASSPKGPYEQYF. The DNA of the CDR3 is TGTGCCAGCAGCCCCAAAGGTCCCTACGAGCAGTACTTC. The chain recombines TRBV7-9 with TRBJ2-7; D unresolved. Germline CDR1 is SEHNR and CDR2 is FQNEAQ (reference sequence). This CDR3 is 13 amino acids long. V was trimmed by 5 bases and J by 2 bases, leaving 10 bases between them.

Turning to this clone: An end of the junction does not agree with germline; a read error may underlie this. The rearrangement uses TRBV30 and TRBJ1-2, with 11 bases identical to TRBD1. The CDR3 runs 11 residues. Looked up from germline, CDR1 is GTSNPN and CDR2 is SVGIG (reference sequence). In DNA form, the CDR3 reads TGTGCCTGGAGTCTTTGGACAGGGGGCGTCTTC. It codes for CAWSLWTGGVF. Based on the CDR3 plus reference TRBV30 and TRBJ1-2, the full variable domain is SQTIHQWPATLVQPVGSPLSLECTVEGTSNPNLYWYRQAAGRGLQLLFYSVGIGQISSEVPQNLSASRPQDRQFILSSKKLLLSDSGFYLCAWSLWTGGVFGSGTRLTVV.

The CDR3 here is CAWGPSVSNEQFF. The CDR3 DNA reads as TGTGCCTGGGGTCCGAGCGTGAGCAATGAGCAGTTCTTC. V is TRBV30 and J is TRBJ2-1; D is uncertain. The CDR3 covers 13 residues. The germline CDR1 and CDR2 sequences are GTSNPN and SVGIG (reference sequence). V gave up 5 bases and J gave up 6 bases, with 14 bases separating them.

The rearrangement joins TRBV7-9 to TRBJ1-3; D is unresolved. Germline loops: CDR1 SEHNR, CDR2 FQNEAQ (reference sequence). Trimming stripped 5 bases from V and 4 bases from J, with 18 bases between. The CDR3 consists of 16 residues. The chain's CDR3 is CASSPSDAIRGNTIYF. The CDR3 DNA is TGTGCCAGCAGCCCCTCCGATGCCATAAGGGGAAACACCATATATTTT.

The V gene is TRBV28, the J gene TRBJ2-4; 9 positions agree with TRBD1. CDR1 and CDR2 (germline): MDHEN, SYDVKM. The CDR3 is made up of 17 amino acids. After removal of 7 bases from V and 0 bases from J, the junction contained 10 bases not matched to a gene. The CDR3 DNA follows: TGTGCCAGCACTCGGCCGGGACAGGGAGTAGCCAAAAACATTCAGTACTTC. Its protein product is CASTRPGQGVAKNIQYF.

This clone was detected only once. The gene calls are TRBV5-1 and TRBJ1-2; TRBD1 agrees at 11 bases. The CDR3 sequence is 16 residues long. Germline-derived CDR1 and CDR2 are SGHRS and YFSETQ. J was trimmed by 4 bases and V by 2 bases; bases with no gene match: 7. This chain's CDR3 is CASSLRTGGSGYGYTF. CDR3 in DNA: TGCGCCAGCAGCTTAAGGACAGGGGGCAGTGGCTATGGCTACACCTTC.

The chain uses TRBV6-1 and TRBJ2-7, with D uncertain. CDR1 is MNHNS and CDR2 is SASEGT in the germline V gene. The CDR3 is made up of 12 amino acids. V was trimmed by 5 bases and J by 2 bases, leaving 7 bases between them. The CDR3 sequence: CASSPEPYEQYF. The CDR3 region has the DNA TGTGCCAGCAGTCCAGAGCCCTACGAGCAGTACTTC.

This chain joins TRBV30 and TRBJ1-2; D is unclear. The V gene lost 4 bases and the J gene lost 5 bases, with 8 bases spanning the gap. The V gene's germline CDR1 is GTSNPN and CDR2 SVGIG (reference sequence). CDR3 length equals 11 residues. CDR3 nucleotides: TGTGCCTGGAAGCAAGGGTATGGCTACACCTTC. Translated: CAWKQGYGYTF.

Regarding this clone: At one of its ends the junction is not consistent with the germline gene, which may arise from a read error. V usage is TRBV11-2 and J usage is TRBJ2-4; unclear D gene. Germline V gene sequence: CDR1 SGHAT, CDR2 FQNNGV. The CDR3 runs to 12 residues. The CDR3 region has the DNA TGTGCCAGCAGCTTAGATCGGTCGGGTAGCTCCTTC. This translates into CASSLDRSGSSF.